The T cell receptor (beta chain) under discussion was sequenced for a study of shared clonotypes between healthy human individuals. Study overall: Each donor's CD8 memory used one plate, CD8 naive two, each CD4 subset three.

Germline assignment: CDR1 SGHDN and CDR2 FVKESK. This CDR3 has 16 amino acids. With 4 bases clipped from V and 4 bases from J, the junction kept 11 bases outside the gene matches. The assay was run at deep level. In the source study's methods: ImmunoSEQ junction-only sequences lacked quality scores, so their filtering differed. Assay used: immunoSEQ multiplex PCR; TCRdb lists only in-frame clones, some missing. The V and J calls and clone size were taken over from that table, and D and trimming were inferred from the DNA. The sample comprises under 2,000,000 clones, about 95% of which are singletons, and 1.2% rests with the top ten. CD45RO-negative, CCR7-selected cells formed the naive CD8 fraction, which excluded terminally differentiated effector memory CD45RA+ cells.

This TCR was recovered from a man between 18 and 29 years old in good health. This chain links TRBV14 with TRBJ2-7; the match to TRBD2 covers 9 bases. The sample consisted of naive CD8+ T cells sorted from blood. CDR3 nucleotide sequence: TGTGCCAGCAGCCCGAGCGGTAGCGGGGGATTTTACGAGCAGTACTTC. Protein product: CASSPSGSGGFYEQYF.